A single sample is the source of the 18 T cell receptor beta chains below, sequenced in a study of monozygotic twins with cystic fibrosis. Profiling relied on immunoSEQ multiplex PCR, and the TCRdb table lists in-frame clones only, not all of them. The sample consists of some 35,000 clones, 66% of them appearing once. Sequenced sample: blood. These receptors were obtained from a girl aged 5 to 17 with cystic fibrosis.

The gene calls are TRBV5-4 and TRBJ2-2, with a possible D match to TRBD1 (6 bases). Looked up from germline, CDR1 is SGHNT and CDR2 is YYREEE (reference sequence). The CDR3 loop spans 11 amino acids. The V end was cut by 1 base, the J end by 13 bases, with 8 bases between. This chain's CDR3 is CASSLQGTLFF. The CDR3 DNA is TGTGCCAGCAGCTTGCAGGGGACGCTGTTTTTT.

The chain employs TRBV6-5 and TRBJ1-5; 9 positions agree with TRBD1. Germline values: CDR1 MNHEY, CDR2 SVGAGI. With 4 bases clipped from V and 6 bases from J, the junction kept 1 base outside the gene matches. This CDR3 has 13 residues. Written as DNA, the CDR3 is TGTGCCAGCAGTTGGGACAGGGTTCAGCCCCAGCATTTT. Its protein is CASSWDRVQPQHF.

The chain couples TRBV30 to TRBJ1-4; D unclear. Germline assignment: CDR1 GTSNPN and CDR2 SVGIG (reference sequence). V gave up 2 bases and J gave up 4 bases, with 14 bases separating them. The CDR3 runs to 15 residues. Here the CDR3 reads CAWSSLGRVNEKLFF. CDR3 coding DNA: TGTGCCTGGAGTTCGTTGGGGAGGGTTAATGAAAAACTGTTTTTT.

The V call is TRBV7-2, the J call TRBJ2-1; TRBD2 matches at 9 bases. J gave up 9 bases and V 5 bases, and 11 bases lay outside the gene matches. Germline V gene sequence: CDR1 SGHTA, CDR2 FQGNSA. The CDR3 runs to 15 residues. The CDR3 nucleotides are TGTGCCAGCAGCCTTAGAGGCGGGAGGGCGTCTGAGCAGTTCTTC. Translated: CASSLRGGRASEQFF.

This chain links TRBV7-9 with TRBJ2-1; 14 bases are a match to TRBD2. V gave up 5 bases and J gave up 5 bases; unmatched junction bases: 5. CDR3 length: 16 residues. From germline, CDR1 is SEHNR and CDR2 FQNEAQ (reference sequence). DNA of the CDR3: TGTGCCAGCAGCCCGGGACTAGCGGGAGAGAACAATGAGCAGTTCTTC. Translating gives CASSPGLAGENNEQFF. The full variable domain, its missing parts supplied by reference TRBV7-9 and TRBJ2-1, is DTGVSQNPRHKITKRGQNVTFRCDPISEHNRLYWYRQTLGQGPEFLTYFQNEAQLEKSRLLSDRFSAERPKGSFSTLEIQRTEQGDSAMYLCASSPGLAGENNEQFFGPGTRLTVL.

The CDR3 nucleotides are TGTGCCAGCAGCCATCTGTCAGGGGGCGATTTGGGCCATGAGCAGTTCTTC. It encodes CASSHLSGGDLGHEQFF. The V gene is TRBV4-2, the J gene TRBJ2-1, with 8 bases aligning to TRBD1. CDR1 LGHNA and CDR2 YNFKEQ come from the germline V gene. Trimming cost V 3 bases and J 8 bases; bases outside gene matches: 15. This CDR3 is 17 amino acids long.

The V call is TRBV5-1, the J call TRBJ2-5; possible D gene TRBD1, 5 bases. CDR1 and CDR2 (germline): SGHRS, YFSETQ. V gave up 0 bases and J gave up 5 bases, with 8 bases separating them. CDR3 length equals 13 residues. This CDR3 reads CASSLGAGETQYF. For the CDR3, the DNA is TGCGCCAGCAGCTTGGGGGCAGGGGAGACCCAGTACTTC.

V gene TRBV5-4 combines with J gene TRBJ1-4, with D perhaps TRBD1 (5 bases). This CDR3 has 12 amino acids. Germline CDR1 is SGHNT and CDR2 is YYREEE (reference sequence). Trimming left V 3 bases short and J 5 bases short, with 5 bases between. Here the CDR3 DNA reads TGTGCCAGCAGCTGGGGGAATGAAAAACTGTTTTTT. Translating gives CASSWGNEKLFF.

J is TRBJ2-7 and V is TRBV4-1, with D tentatively TRBD1 or TRBD2 (5 bases each). Germline values: CDR1 MGHRA, CDR2 YSYEKL. The CDR3 is 13 residues long. V lost 4 bases and J 2 bases, leaving 9 bases between the germline ends. The CDR3 region has the DNA TGCGCCAGCAGCCGGGACCCAACCTACGAGCAGTACTTC. This sequence encodes CASSRDPTYEQYF.

The chain has TRBV7-9 and TRBJ1-1; D is perhaps TRBD1 (5 bases). From germline, CDR1 is SEHNR and CDR2 FQNEAQ (reference sequence). The CDR3 loop spans 14 amino acids. The V end was cut by 8 bases, the J end by 5 bases, with 18 bases between. Here the CDR3 reads CASVVTVGETEAFF. The CDR3 nucleotides read TGTGCCAGCGTCGTCACTGTGGGGGAGACTGAAGCTTTCTTT. Filled out from reference TRBV7-9 and TRBJ1-1, the complete variable domain reads DTGVSQNPRHKITKRGQNVTFRCDPISEHNRLYWYRQTLGQGPEFLTYFQNEAQLEKSRLLSDRFSAERPKGSFSTLEIQRTEQGDSAMYLCASVVTVGETEAFFGQGTRLTVV.

The sample holds a few counts of this clone. The CDR3 DNA sequence: TGTGCCAGCAGCGTTACTAGCGGGAGCGTGAACACCGGGGAGCTGTTTTTT. Translated, it gives CASSVTSGSVNTGELFF. This chain uses TRBV11-2 with TRBJ2-2; the match to TRBD2 covers 11 bases. This CDR3 contains 17 residues. CDR1 SGHAT and CDR2 FQNNGV come from the germline V gene. Germline trimming cut 5 bases from V and 1 base from J; bases unmatched to any gene: 6.

The V call is TRBV25-1, the J call TRBJ2-7; D is possibly TRBD1 (5 bases). Deletions cut 5 bases from V and 2 bases from J, with 13 bases between. Per the germline V gene, CDR1 is MGHDK and CDR2 is SYGVNS. The CDR3 has 14 amino acids. CDR3 nucleotides: TGTGCCAGCAGTAACAGACAGCCACCCTACGAGCAGTACTTC. As protein: CASSNRQPPYEQYF.

The rearrangement joins TRBV9 to TRBJ1-1; no definite D call. This CDR3 comprises 14 residues. Germline CDR1 and CDR2: SGDLS and YYNGEE. V lost 3 bases, J lost 0 bases, and 9 bases lay in between. CDR3 DNA: TGTGCCAGCAGCGAAGCGGGAATGAACACTGAAGCTTTCTTT. Translation: CASSEAGMNTEAFF. Complete variable domain (other parts from reference TRBV9 and TRBJ1-1): DSGVTQTPKHLITATGQRVTLRCSPRSGDLSVYWYQQSLDQGLQFLIQYYNGEERAKGNILERFSAQQFPDLHSELNLSSLELGDSALYFCASSEAGMNTEAFFGQGTRLTVV.

This chain joins TRBV7-2 and TRBJ2-5; TRBD2 agrees at 13 bases. V dropped 5 bases and J dropped 5; count of bases not matched to a gene: 14. Germline loops: CDR1 SGHTA, CDR2 FQGNSA. The CDR3 loop spans 18 amino acids. The CDR3: CASSPTFRTSGSMETQYF. The CDR3 DNA reads TGTGCCAGCAGCCCAACCTTCAGGACTAGCGGGAGTATGGAGACCCAGTACTTC. Full variable domain (outside the CDR3, taken from reference TRBV7-2 and TRBJ2-5): GAGVSQSPSNKVTEKGKDVELRCDPISGHTALYWYRQSLGQGLEFLIYFQGNSAPDKSGLPSDRFSAERTGGSVSTLTIQRTQQEDSAVYLCASSPTFRTSGSMETQYFGPGTRLLVL.

The rearrangement links TRBV18 to TRBJ1-5; weak D call: TRBD1 (5 bases). Germline V gene sequence: CDR1 KGHSH, CDR2 LQKENI. The CDR3 has 15 residues. V was shortened by 6 bases and J by 0 bases, with 12 bases between the two germline ends. The CDR3 region has the DNA TGTGCCAGCTCGCTCGGGGCCCTTAGCAATCAGCCCCAGCATTTT. Its translation: CASSLGALSNQPQHF.

The chain couples TRBV30 to TRBJ2-3, with D possibly being TRBD2 (5 bases). The V end was cut by 3 bases, the J end by 4 bases, with 11 bases between. The CDR3 runs to 13 residues. The germline CDR1 and CDR2 sequences are GTSNPN and SVGIG (reference sequence). The chain's CDR3 is CAWSRGLADTQYF. The CDR3 DNA reads TGTGCCTGGAGCCGGGGTTTGGCAGATACGCAGTATTTT.

This clone turned up a few times. The V and J genes are TRBV2 and TRBJ1-2; D is undetermined. This CDR3 contains 14 residues. Looked up from germline, CDR1 is SNHLY and CDR2 is FYNNEI. Trimming took off 2 bases at V and 4 bases at J, with 11 bases between the two ends. The CDR3 here is CASSERGEGYGYTF. CDR3 nucleotides: TGTGCCAGCAGTGAAAGAGGAGAGGGCTATGGCTACACCTTC.

In its sample, this clone was seen once. The chain uses TRBV5-4 and TRBJ2-7; TRBD2 might be the D (6 bases). There are 15 residues in the CDR3. The V end was cut by 0 bases, the J end by 4 bases, with 14 bases between. CDR1 SGHNT and CDR2 YYREEE come from the germline V gene (reference sequence). CDR3 amino acids: CASSLVQGGGYEQYF. The CDR3 DNA reads as TGTGCCAGCAGCTTGGTCCAGGGAGGAGGGTACGAGCAGTACTTC. The full variable domain, with the rest looked up from reference TRBV5-4 and TRBJ2-7, is ETGVTQSPTHLIKTRGQQVTLRCSSQSGHNTVSWYQQALGQGPQFIFQYYREEENGRGNFPPRFSGLQFPNYSSELNVNALELDDSALYLCASSLVQGGGYEQYFGPGTRLTVT.